The following is a T cell receptor (beta chain) sequence with its context. The record originates from a study of blood T cell repertoires in COVID-19. Study as a whole: Samples came from the United States, Italy and Spain, spanning acute and convalescent COVID-19.

V dropped 9 bases and J dropped 2; count of bases not matched to a gene: 21. The CDR3 is 18 residues long. Looked up from germline, CDR1 is SGHNT and CDR2 is YYREEE (reference sequence). Authors' methods: Nucleated cell counts were estimated from reference gene primer amplification. Method: immunoSEQ multiplex PCR; TCRdb's copy keeps in-frame clones and lacks some. The DNA was the basis for D and trimming; V, J and clone size are from that table. The table includes 280,000 or so clones, 85% detected once. V is TRBV5-4 and J is TRBJ2-7, with 9 bases that match TRBD2. This sequence originates from a woman between 45 and 65 years old who had recovered from COVID-19. Sequences were obtained from PBMCs or T cells enriched from blood (not recorded which). CDR3 region: CATAGGAGGSLQAYEQYF. For the CDR3, the DNA is TGTGCCACCGCCGGGGGGGCGGGAGGGTCCCTACAGGCCTACGAGCAGTACTTC.